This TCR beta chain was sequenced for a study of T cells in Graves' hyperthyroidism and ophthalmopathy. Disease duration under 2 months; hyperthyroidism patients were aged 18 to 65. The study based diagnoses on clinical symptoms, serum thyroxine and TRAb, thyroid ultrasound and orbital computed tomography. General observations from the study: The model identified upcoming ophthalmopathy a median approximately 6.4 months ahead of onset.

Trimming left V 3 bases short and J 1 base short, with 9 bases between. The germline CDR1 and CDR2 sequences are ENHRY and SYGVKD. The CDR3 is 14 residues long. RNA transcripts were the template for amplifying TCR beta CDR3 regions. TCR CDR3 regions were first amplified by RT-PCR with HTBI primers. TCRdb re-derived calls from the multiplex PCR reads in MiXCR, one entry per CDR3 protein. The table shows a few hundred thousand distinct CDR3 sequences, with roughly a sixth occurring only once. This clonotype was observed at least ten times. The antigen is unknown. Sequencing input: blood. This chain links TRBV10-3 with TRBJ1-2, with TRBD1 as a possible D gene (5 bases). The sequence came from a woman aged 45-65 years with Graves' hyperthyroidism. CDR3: CAISEPRVNYGYTF. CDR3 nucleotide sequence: TGTGCCATCAGTGAACCCAGGGTTAACTATGGCTACACCTTC.